A selection of T cell receptor beta chains follows, all from one sample in a study of blood T cell repertoires in COVID-19. The repertoire was sequenced with immunoSEQ multiplex PCR; TCRdb's copy has only in-frame clones and lacks some. In the table there are approximately 280,000 clones, roughly 86% of which are singletons. Input material: peripheral blood. The receptors shown here come from a woman aged 25 to 39 who had recovered from COVID-19. CDR3s include the opening cysteine and the closing phenylalanine or tryptophan. D genes are given only for firm matches. Clone size is shown for a subset of rows, as once, few, many or a class of expanded clone.

V gene	D gene	J gene	clone size	CDR3 protein	CDR3 DNA
TRBV7-9	TRBD1	TRBJ1-1	.	CASSFLTGGYTEAFF	TGTGCCAGCAGCTTTTTGACAGGGGGCTACACTGAAGCTTTCTTT
TRBV7-7	.	TRBJ2-2	few	CASSLAQGVAGELFF	TGTGCTAGCAGCTTAGCCCAAGGGGTGGCCGGGGAGCTGTTTTTT
TRBV2	TRBD2	TRBJ2-1	once	CASRGLAGEGEQFF	TGTGCCAGCAGGGGACTAGCGGGAGAGGGTGAGCAGTTCTTC
TRBV9	TRBD2	TRBJ2-2	once	CASSVGGGTGELFF	TGTGCCAGCAGCGTCGGCGGGGGCACCGGGGAGCTGTTTTTT
TRBV4-1	.	TRBJ1-2	.	CASSQAVFNYGYTF	TGCGCCAGCAGCCAGGCCGTGTTTAACTATGGCTACACCTTC
TRBV5-4	TRBD1	TRBJ1-1	.	CASSLDRGTTEAFF	TGTGCCAGCAGTCTCGACAGGGGGACAACTGAAGCTTTCTTT
TRBV6-5	TRBD1	TRBJ2-1	few	CASSRGTGGWNEQFF	TGTGCCAGCAGCCGTGGGACAGGGGGTTGGAATGAGCAGTTCTTC
TRBV5-4	.	TRBJ2-7	.	CASSEGLTPEQYF	TGTGCCAGCAGCGAGGGACTGACGCCCGAGCAGTACTTC
TRBV2	TRBD1	TRBJ1-2	.	CASSILQGVWDYGYTF	TGTGCCAGCAGCATCTTACAGGGGGTGTGGGACTATGGCTACACCTTC
TRBV15	.	TRBJ2-1	.	CATSKERVSYNEQFF	TGTGCCACCAGCAAGGAGAGGGTATCCTACAATGAGCAGTTCTTC
TRBV11-3	.	TRBJ2-2	.	CASSLSLWGSGTGELFF	TGTGCCAGCAGCTTAAGTCTTTGGGGGAGCGGGACCGGGGAGCTGTTTTTT
TRBV10-3	.	TRBJ2-3	.	CAIADSSSTDTQYF	TGTGCCATTGCGGACTCCTCTAGCACAGATACGCAGTATTTT
TRBV5-8	TRBD1	TRBJ1-4	.	CASSLTGTVNEKLFF	TGTGCCAGCAGCTTGACTGGGACAGTTAATGAAAAACTGTTTTTT
TRBV3-1/TRBV3-2	TRBD1	TRBJ2-6	.	CATLGQGASGANVLTF	TGTGCCACCTTGGGACAGGGGGCATCTGGGGCCAACGTCCTGACTTTC
TRBV3-1/TRBV3-2	.	TRBJ2-1	.	CASSQGIGATYNEQFF	TGTGCCAGCAGCCAAGGGATTGGGGCCACCTACAATGAGCAGTTCTTC
TRBV28	.	TRBJ1-2	few	CASSLITETRIGYTF	TGTGCCAGCAGTTTAATCACGGAGACCCGCATCGGCTACACCTTC
TRBV15	.	TRBJ2-1	.	CATNLAHGSYNEQFF	TGTGCCACCAACCTGGCCCACGGGAGCTACAATGAGCAGTTCTTC
TRBV27	.	TRBJ2-7	.	CASSSRSSTGYEQYF	TGTGCCAGCAGTTCTAGGAGTTCGACAGGCTACGAGCAGTACTTC
TRBV23-1	.	TRBJ2-7	.	CASRKVKTGKGPAGEQYF	TGCGCCAGCCGGAAAGTTAAGACAGGGAAAGGGCCCGCGGGGGAGCAGTACTTC
TRBV5-6	.	TRBJ2-5	.	CASSPGQPGGTQYF	TGTGCCAGCAGCCCAGGACAGCCTGGGGGGACCCAGTACTTC
TRBV19	.	TRBJ1-5	.	CASSPRAGAVNQPQHF	TGTGCCAGTAGTCCCCGAGCAGGGGCCGTCAATCAGCCCCAGCATTTT
TRBV19	TRBD2	TRBJ2-1	.	CASSTSGGAGEQFF	TGTGCCAGTAGCACTAGCGGGGGGGCGGGTGAGCAGTTCTTC
TRBV7-6	TRBD1	TRBJ2-1	.	CASSSRGGSLSYNEQFF	TGTGCCAGCAGCTCCCGAGGGGGCAGTCTGTCCTACAATGAGCAGTTCTTC
TRBV5-8	TRBD1	TRBJ1-5	.	CASSIPPGQGYQPQHF	TGTGCCAGCAGCATACCCCCCGGACAGGGCTATCAGCCCCAGCATTTT
TRBV27	TRBD2	TRBJ2-1	.	CASSLSLGLAINEQFF	TGTGCCAGCAGTTTATCGTTAGGACTAGCGATAAATGAGCAGTTCTTC